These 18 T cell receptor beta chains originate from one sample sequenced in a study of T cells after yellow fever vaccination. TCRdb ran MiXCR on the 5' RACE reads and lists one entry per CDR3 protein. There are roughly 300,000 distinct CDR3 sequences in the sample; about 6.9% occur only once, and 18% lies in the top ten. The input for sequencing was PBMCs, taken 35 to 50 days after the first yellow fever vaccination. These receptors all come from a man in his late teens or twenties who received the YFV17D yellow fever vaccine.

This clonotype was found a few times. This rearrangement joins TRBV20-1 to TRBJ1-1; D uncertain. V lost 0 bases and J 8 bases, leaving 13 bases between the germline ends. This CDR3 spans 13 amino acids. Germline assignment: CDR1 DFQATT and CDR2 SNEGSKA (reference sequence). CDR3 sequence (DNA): TGCAGTGCTAGAGATGTCCAATTAGAAGAAGCTTTCTTT. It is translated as CSARDVQLEEAFF.

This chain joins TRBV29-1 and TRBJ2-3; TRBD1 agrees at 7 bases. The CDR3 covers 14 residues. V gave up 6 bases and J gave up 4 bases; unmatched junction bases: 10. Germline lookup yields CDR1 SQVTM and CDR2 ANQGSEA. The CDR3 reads CSVPQDRSPDTQYF. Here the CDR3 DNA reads TGCAGCGTCCCCCAGGACAGGTCTCCAGATACGCAGTATTTT.

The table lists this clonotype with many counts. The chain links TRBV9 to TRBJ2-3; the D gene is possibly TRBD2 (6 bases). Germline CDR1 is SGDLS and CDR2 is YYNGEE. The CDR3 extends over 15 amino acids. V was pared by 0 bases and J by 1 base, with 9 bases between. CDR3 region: CASSVGGVGTDTQYF. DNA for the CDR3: TGTGCCAGCAGCGTAGGGGGGGTTGGCACAGATACGCAGTATTTT.

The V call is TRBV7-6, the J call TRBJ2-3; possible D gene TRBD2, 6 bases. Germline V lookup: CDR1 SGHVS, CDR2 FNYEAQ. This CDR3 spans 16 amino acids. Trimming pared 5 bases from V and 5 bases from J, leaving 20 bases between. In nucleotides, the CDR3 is TGTGCCAGCAGCCGGGGGTTAGGGCTTGGGGGAGATACGCAGTATTTT. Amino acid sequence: CASSRGLGLGGDTQYF.

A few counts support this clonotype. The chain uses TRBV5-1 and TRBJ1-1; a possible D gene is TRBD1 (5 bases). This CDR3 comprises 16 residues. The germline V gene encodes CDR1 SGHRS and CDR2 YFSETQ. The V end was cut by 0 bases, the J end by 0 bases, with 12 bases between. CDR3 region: CASSLVGAGMNTEAFF. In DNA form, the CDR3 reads TGCGCCAGCAGCTTGGTTGGGGCAGGGATGAACACTGAAGCTTTCTTT.

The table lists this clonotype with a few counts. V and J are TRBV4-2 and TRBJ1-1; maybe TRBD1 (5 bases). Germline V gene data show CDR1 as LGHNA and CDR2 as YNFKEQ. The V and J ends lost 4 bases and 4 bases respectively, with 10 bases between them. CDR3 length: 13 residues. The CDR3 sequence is CASSPGASTEAFF. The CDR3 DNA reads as TGTGCCAGCAGCCCCGGGGCCAGCACTGAAGCTTTCTTT.

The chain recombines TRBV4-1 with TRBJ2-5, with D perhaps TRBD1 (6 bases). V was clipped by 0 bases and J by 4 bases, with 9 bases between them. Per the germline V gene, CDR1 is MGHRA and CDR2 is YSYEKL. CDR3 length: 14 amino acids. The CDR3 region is CASSQEDRRETQYF. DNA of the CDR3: TGCGCCAGCAGCCAAGAGGACAGACGAGAGACCCAGTACTTC.

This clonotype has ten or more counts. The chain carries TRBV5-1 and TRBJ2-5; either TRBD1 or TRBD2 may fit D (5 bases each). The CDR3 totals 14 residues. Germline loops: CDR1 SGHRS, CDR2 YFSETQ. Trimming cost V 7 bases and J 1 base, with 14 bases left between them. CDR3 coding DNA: TGCGCCAGCTCCCTCCGGGGCCTCCAAGAGACCCAGTACTTC. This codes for CASSLRGLQETQYF.

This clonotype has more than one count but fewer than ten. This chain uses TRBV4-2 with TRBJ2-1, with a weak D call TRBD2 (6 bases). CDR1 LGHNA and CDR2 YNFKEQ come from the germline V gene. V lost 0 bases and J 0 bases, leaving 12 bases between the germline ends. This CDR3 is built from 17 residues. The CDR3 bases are TGTGCCAGCAGCCAAGACCTGGACGGGAGCTCCTACAATGAGCAGTTCTTC. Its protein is CASSQDLDGSSYNEQFF.

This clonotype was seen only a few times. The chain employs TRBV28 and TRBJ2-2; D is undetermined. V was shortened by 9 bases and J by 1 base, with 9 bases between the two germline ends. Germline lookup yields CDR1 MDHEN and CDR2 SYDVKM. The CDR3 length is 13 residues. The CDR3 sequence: CASAYRNTGELFF. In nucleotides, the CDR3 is TGTGCCAGTGCCTACAGGAACACCGGGGAGCTGTTTTTT.

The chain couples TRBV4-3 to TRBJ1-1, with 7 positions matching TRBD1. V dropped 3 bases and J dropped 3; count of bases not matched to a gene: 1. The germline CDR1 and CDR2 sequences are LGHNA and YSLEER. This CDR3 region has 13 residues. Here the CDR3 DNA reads TGCGCCAGCAGCCAGCAGGGGGACACTGAAGCTTTCTTT. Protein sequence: CASSQQGDTEAFF.

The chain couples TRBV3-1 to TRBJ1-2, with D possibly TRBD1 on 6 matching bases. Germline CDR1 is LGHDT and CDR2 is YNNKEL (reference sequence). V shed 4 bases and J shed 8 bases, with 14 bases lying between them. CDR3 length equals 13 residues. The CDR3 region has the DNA TGTGCCAGCAGCCTAAAGACAGGTTCCGGCTACACCTTC. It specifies CASSLKTGSGYTF.

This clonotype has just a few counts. CDR3 sequence (DNA): TGTGCCAGCAGCTGGGACGGGTACGAGCAGTACGTC. Protein product: CASSWDGYEQYV. This sequence joins TRBV5-4 and TRBJ2-7; possibly TRBD1 or TRBD2 for D (5 bases each). Trimming shortened V by 3 bases and J by 4 bases, and 8 bases separated the two germline ends. This CDR3 has 12 amino acids. Germline V gene data show CDR1 as SGHNT and CDR2 as YYREEE (reference sequence).

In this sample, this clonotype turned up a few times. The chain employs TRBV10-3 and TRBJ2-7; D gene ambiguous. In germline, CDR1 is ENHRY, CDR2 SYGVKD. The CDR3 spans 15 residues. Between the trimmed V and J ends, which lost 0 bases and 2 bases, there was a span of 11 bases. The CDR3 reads CAISESTDGAYEQYF. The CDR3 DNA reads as TGTGCCATCAGTGAGTCGACGGACGGAGCCTACGAGCAGTACTTC.

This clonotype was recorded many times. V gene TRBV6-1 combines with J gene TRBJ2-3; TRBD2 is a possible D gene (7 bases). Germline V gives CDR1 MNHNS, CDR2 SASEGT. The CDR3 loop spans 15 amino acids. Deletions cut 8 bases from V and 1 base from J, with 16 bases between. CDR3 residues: CASRPGGPRTDTQYF. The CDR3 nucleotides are TGTGCCAGCCGTCCCGGGGGGCCCCGCACAGATACGCAGTATTTT.

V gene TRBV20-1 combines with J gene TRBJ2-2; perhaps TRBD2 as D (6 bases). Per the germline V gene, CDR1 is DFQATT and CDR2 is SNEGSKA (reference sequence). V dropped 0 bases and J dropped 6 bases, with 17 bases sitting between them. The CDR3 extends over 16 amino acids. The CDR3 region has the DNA TGCAGTGCTAGAGAGGGAAAGGGGAGGATCGCCGGGGAGCTGTTTTTT. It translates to CSAREGKGRIAGELFF.

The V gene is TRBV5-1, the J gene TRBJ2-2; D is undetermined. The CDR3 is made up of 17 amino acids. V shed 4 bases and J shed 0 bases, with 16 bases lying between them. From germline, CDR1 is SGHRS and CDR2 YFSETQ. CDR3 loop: CASSELTSLANTGELFF. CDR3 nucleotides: TGCGCCAGCAGCGAACTTACCTCTTTGGCGAACACCGGGGAGCTGTTTTTT. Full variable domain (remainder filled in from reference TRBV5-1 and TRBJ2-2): KAGVTQTPRYLIKTRGQQVTLSCSPISGHRSVSWYQQTPGQGLQFLFEYFSETQRNKGNFPGRFSGRQFSNSRSEMNVSTLELGDSALYLCASSELTSLANTGELFFGEGSRLTVL.

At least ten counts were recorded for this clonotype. CDR3 nucleotide sequence: TGTGCCATCAGTAATCTAGGGGGCCTCGGTGAAAAACTGTTTTTT. Amino acids: CAISNLGGLGEKLFF. This sequence joins TRBV10-3 and TRBJ1-4; 7 positions agree with TRBD1. There are 15 residues in the CDR3. Trimming cost V 5 bases and J 7 bases; bases outside gene matches: 10. Germline V gives CDR1 ENHRY, CDR2 SYGVKD.